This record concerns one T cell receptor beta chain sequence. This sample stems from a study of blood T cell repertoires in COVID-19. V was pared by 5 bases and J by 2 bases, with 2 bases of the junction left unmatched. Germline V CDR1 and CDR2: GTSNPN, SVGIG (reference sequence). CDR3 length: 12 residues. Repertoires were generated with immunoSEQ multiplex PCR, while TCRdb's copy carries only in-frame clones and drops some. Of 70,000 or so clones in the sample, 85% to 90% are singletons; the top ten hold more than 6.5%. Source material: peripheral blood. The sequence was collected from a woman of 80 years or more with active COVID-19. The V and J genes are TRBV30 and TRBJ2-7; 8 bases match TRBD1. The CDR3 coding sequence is TGTGCCTGGGACAGGGGACCCTACGAGCAGTACTTC. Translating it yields CAWDRGPYEQYF.